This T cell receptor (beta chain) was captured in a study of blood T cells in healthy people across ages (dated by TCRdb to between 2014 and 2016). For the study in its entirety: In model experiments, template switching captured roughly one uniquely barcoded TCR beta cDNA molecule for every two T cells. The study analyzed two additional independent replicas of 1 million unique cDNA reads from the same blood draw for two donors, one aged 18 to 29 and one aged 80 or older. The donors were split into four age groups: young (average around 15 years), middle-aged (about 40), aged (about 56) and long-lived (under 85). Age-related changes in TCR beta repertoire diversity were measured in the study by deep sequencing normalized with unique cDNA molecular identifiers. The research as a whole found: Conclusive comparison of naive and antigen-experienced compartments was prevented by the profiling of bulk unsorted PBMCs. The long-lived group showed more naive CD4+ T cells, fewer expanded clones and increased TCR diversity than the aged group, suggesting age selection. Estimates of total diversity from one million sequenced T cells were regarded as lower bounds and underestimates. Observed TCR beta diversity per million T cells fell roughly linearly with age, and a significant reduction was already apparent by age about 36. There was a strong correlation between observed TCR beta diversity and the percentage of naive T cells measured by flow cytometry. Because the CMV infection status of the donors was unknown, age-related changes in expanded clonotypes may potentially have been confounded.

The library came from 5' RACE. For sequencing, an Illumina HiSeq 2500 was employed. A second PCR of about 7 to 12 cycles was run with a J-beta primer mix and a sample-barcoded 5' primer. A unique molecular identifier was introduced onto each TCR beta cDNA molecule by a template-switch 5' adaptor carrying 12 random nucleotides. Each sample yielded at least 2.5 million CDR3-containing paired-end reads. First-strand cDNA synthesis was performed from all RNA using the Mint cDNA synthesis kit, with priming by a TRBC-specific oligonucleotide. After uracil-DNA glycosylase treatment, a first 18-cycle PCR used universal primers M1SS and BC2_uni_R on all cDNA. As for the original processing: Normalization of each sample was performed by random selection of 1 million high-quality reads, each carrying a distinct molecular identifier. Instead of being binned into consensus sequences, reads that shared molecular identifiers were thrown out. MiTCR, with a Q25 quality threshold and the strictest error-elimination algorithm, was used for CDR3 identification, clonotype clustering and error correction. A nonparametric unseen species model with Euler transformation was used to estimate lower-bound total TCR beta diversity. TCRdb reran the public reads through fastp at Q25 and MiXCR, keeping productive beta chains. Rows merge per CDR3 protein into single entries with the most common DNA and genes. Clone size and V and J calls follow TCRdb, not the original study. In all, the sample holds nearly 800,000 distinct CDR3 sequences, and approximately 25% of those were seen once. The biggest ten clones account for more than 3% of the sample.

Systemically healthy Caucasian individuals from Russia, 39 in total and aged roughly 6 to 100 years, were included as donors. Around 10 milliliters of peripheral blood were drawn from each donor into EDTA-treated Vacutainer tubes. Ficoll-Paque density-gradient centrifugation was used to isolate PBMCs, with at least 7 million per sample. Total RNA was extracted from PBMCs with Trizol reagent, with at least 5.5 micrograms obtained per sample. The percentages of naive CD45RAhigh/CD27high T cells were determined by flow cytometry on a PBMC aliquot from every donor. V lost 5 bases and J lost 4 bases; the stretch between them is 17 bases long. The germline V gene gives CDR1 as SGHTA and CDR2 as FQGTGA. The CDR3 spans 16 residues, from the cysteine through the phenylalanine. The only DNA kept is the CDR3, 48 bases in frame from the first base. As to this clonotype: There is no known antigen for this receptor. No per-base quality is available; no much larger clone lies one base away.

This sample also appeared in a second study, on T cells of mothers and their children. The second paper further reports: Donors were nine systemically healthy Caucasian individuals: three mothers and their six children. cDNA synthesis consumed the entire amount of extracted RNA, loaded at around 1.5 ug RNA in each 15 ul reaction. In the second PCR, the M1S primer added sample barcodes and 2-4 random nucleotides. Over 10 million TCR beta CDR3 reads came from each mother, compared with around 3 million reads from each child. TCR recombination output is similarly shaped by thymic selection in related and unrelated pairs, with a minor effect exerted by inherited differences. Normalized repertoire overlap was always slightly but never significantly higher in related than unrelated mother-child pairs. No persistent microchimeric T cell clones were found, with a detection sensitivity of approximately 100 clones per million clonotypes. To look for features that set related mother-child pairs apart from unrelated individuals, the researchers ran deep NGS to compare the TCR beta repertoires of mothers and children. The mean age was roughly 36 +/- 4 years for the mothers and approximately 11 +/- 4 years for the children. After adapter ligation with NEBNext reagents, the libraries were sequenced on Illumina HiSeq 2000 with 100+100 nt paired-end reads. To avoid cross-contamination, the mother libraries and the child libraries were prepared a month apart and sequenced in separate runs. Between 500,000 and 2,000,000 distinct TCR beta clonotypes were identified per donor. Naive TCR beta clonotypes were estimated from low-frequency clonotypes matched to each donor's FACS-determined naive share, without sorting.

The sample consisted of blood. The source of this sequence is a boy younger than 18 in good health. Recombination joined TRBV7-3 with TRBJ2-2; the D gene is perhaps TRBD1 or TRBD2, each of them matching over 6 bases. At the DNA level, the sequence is TGTGCCAGCAGCCCTGGGGGGCAGCTGGGCACCGGGGAGCTGTTTTTT. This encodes CASSPGGQLGTGELFF.